This T cell receptor beta chain was documented in a study of beta chain features in type 1 diabetes. General study results and limits: In type 1 diabetes patients, VDJ junctions had fewer insertions; deletions at these junctions were more frequent. Researchers could not determine here whether HLA type influences TCRB rearrangement.

Concerning this clone itself: Its antigen is still unknown.

Of the isolated RNA, all was reverse transcribed, and so the sequenced material was expressed TCRB transcripts. TCRdb keeps only in-frame clones here, not all; method: immunoSEQ multiplex PCR. The sample has nearly 350,000 clones; 7.5% to 9% are singletons. Trimming removed 5 bases at V and 4 bases at J, with 14 bases between. The germline V gene encodes CDR1 MDHEN and CDR2 SYDVKM. The CDR3 runs to 15 residues. The sample consisted of central memory CD4+ T cells from blood. The chain couples TRBV28 to TRBJ1-4; D may be TRBD1 (5 bases). The source of this sequence is a woman aged 18-29 years in good health. The chain's CDR3 is CASSPRQRINEKLFF. Here the CDR3 DNA reads TGTGCCAGCAGTCCCAGACAGCGCATTAATGAAAAACTGTTTTTT.